The text below deals with one T cell receptor beta chain. The CDR3 extends over 15 amino acids. V was pared by 8 bases and J by 8 bases, with 22 bases between. CDR1 and CDR2 (germline): SEHNR, FQNEAQ (reference sequence). Primers included in the PCR were 60 Vbeta and 13 Jbeta primers. The table came from immunoSEQ multiplex PCR; TCRdb's copy has only in-frame clones and leaves some out. The sample has about 300,000 clones, roughly 88% seen once. This specimen comes from a study of cytomegalovirus exposure and HLA in healthy donors. The rearrangement uses TRBV7-9 and TRBJ2-4, with a tentative D call TRBD1 (5 bases). This clonotype was sampled from a man aged 40-55 years in good health and CMV-seropositive. Sequenced sample: PBMCs. In DNA form, the CDR3 reads TGTGCCAGCGGCAGATTCAGGGATGCGAAGGACATTCAGTACTTC. This sequence encodes CASGRFRDAKDIQYF.